These T cell receptor beta chains were read from a single sample in a study of CD8+CD57+ T cells in acquired aplastic anemia. TCRdb reanalysed the reads using MiXCR and keeps one entry per CDR3 protein. The sample carries about 190,000 distinct CDR3 sequences, about 53% recorded once. What was sequenced was sorted CD4+, CD8+, or CD8+CD57+ T cells (not recorded which) from PBMCs. The source of these receptors is a human donor in good health, serving as a control. The CDR3 runs from the conserved cysteine through the conserved F or W. D genes are given only for firm matches. Clone size, where shown, is once, few, many, or a class for clones that have expanded.

clone_size j_call d_call v_call cdr3_aa cdr3_nt
. TRBJ2-3 TRBD2 TRBV2 CASSVFWELLAGGPGDTQYF TGTGCCAGCAGTGTATTTTGGGAGCTTCTAGCGGGGGGGCCAGGAGATACGCAGTATTTT
. TRBJ1-2 . TRBV2 CASRGLTAQLSSGYTF TGTGCCAGCAGGGGACTTACGGCTCAACTATCTAGCGGCTACACCTTC
. TRBJ1-2 TRBD1 TRBV15 CATSQDRSIYGYTF TGTGCCACCAGCCAGGACAGGTCGATCTATGGCTACACCTTC
. TRBJ1-3 . TRBV20-1 CSARQVSGNTIYF TGCAGTGCTAGACAGGTCTCTGGAAACACCATATATTTT
. TRBJ2-3 TRBD2 TRBV28 CASSLAGATDTQYF TGTGCCAGCAGTCTAGCGGGGGCCACAGATACGCAGTATTTT
. TRBJ2-5 . TRBV10-3 CAISDPGLIGETQYF TGTGCCATCAGTGACCCGGGTCTTATAGGGGAGACCCAGTACTTC
. TRBJ2-1 . TRBV7-2 CASSTLGGGYNEQFF TGTGCCAGCAGCACCCTGGGGGGCGGCTACAATGAGCAGTTCTTC
. TRBJ1-2 . TRBV10-3 CAISGETGSQYGYTF TGTGCCATCAGCGGAGAGACAGGTTCCCAATATGGCTACACCTTC
few TRBJ1-2 TRBD1 TRBV29-1 CSVDKSGGTGGYTF TGCAGCGTTGATAAATCGGGCGGGACAGGGGGCTACACCTTC
. TRBJ1-1 TRBD1 TRBV20-1 CSAPRQGTGTEAFF TGCAGTGCTCCGCGACAGGGGACGGGCACTGAAGCTTTCTTT
many TRBJ1-5 TRBD1 TRBV6-5 CASRPTGTEISQPQHF TGTGCCAGCAGACCCACCGGGACAGAAATCTCTCAGCCCCAGCATTTT
. TRBJ2-2 TRBD1 TRBV7-2 CASSVARTGAGELFF TGTGCCAGCAGCGTAGCGAGGACAGGGGCCGGGGAGCTGTTTTTT
. TRBJ2-7 . TRBV7-3 CASSPGNSYEQYF TGCGCCAGCAGCCCCGGGAACTCCTACGAGCAGTACTTC
. TRBJ2-7 . TRBV7-3 CASSEGGAYHEQYF TGTGCCAGCAGTGAGGGGGGGGCTTACCACGAGCAGTACTTC
many TRBJ2-7 . TRBV6-2/TRBV6-3 CASSYPRTGSAEQYF TGTGCCAGCAGTTACCCCCGAACAGGGTCGGCCGAGCAGTACTTC
many TRBJ2-1 TRBD2 TRBV5-8 CASSFHYGTSIRNEQFF TGTGCCAGCAGTTTTCACTACGGGACTAGCATAAGGAATGAGCAGTTCTTC
. TRBJ1-2 . TRBV24-1 CATSAGNYGYTF TGTGCCACCAGTGCTGGGAACTATGGCTACACCTTC
. TRBJ2-7 . TRBV20-1 CSAGGLASPYEQYF TGCAGTGCTGGGGGGTTGGCTTCCCCCTACGAGCAGTACTTC
many TRBJ1-2 . TRBV5-1 CASSLAFGDGYTF TGCGCCAGCAGCTTGGCGTTCGGGGATGGCTACACCTTC
many TRBJ2-1 TRBD1 TRBV20-1 CSATRGTGGYNEQFF TGCAGTGCTACCAGGGGGACAGGGGGTTACAATGAGCAGTTCTTC
few TRBJ2-7 . TRBV7-6 CASSLGANYEQYF TGTGCCAGCAGCTTAGGGGCAAACTACGAGCAGTACTTC
once TRBJ1-2 TRBD1 TRBV2 CASGGQGAGRGYTF TGTGCCAGCGGAGGACAGGGGGCAGGGCGGGGCTACACCTTC
. TRBJ1-5 TRBD1 TRBV19 CASSLWTGDQPQHF TGTGCCAGTAGTCTCTGGACAGGGGATCAGCCCCAGCATTTT
few TRBJ1-5 . TRBV20-1 CSARELNQGFSNQPQHF TGCAGTGCTAGAGAGCTGAATCAGGGGTTTAGCAATCAGCCCCAGCATTTT
few TRBJ2-3 TRBD2 TRBV27 CASSLLSGGVPGDTQYF TGTGCCAGCAGTTTATTATCCGGGGGGGTCCCGGGAGATACGCAGTATTTT
. TRBJ2-1 TRBD1 TRBV2 CASSRTGGDNEQFF TGTGCCAGCAGTCGGACAGGGGGGGACAATGAGCAGTTCTTC
. TRBJ1-1 . TRBV7-9 CASSLVVATEAFF TGTGCCAGCAGCTTGGTAGTGGCCACTGAAGCTTTCTTT
. TRBJ2-5 . TRBV27 CASSLSIRETQYF TGTGCCAGCAGTTTATCCATCAGGGAGACCCAGTACTTC
. TRBJ2-3 . TRBV7-9 CASSQGLRGSTDTQYF TGCGCCAGCAGCCAAGGACTGAGGGGAAGCACAGATACGCAGTATTTT
. TRBJ1-5 . TRBV9 CASSVGPEVEPQHF TGTGCCAGCAGCGTAGGTCCCGAGGTGGAGCCCCAGCATTTT
. TRBJ2-7 . TRBV9 CASSPGGGDAYEQYF TGTGCCAGCAGCCCTGGAGGGGGAGACGCCTACGAGCAGTACTTC
. TRBJ2-7 . TRBV7-2 CASSLVGTPPLGEQYF TGTGCCAGCAGCTTAGTAGGCACTCCTCCTTTGGGGGAGCAGTACTTC
. TRBJ2-3 . TRBV4-1 CASSQDLATGDTQYF TGCGCCAGCAGCCAAGATCTGGCAACTGGTGATACGCAGTATTTT
. TRBJ1-5 . TRBV19 CASSSTGIRNQPQHF TGTGCCAGTAGCAGCACAGGGATCCGCAATCAGCCCCAGCATTTT
. TRBJ2-7 . TRBV19 CASSKRGRYEQYF TGTGCCAGTAGTAAGAGGGGGAGGTACGAGCAGTACTTC
. TRBJ1-6 TRBD1 TRBV12-3/TRBV12-4 CASSGQANSPLHF TGTGCCAGCAGCGGACAGGCCAATTCACCCCTCCACTTT
. TRBJ1-2 . TRBV10-1 CAILQAGGYGYTF TGTGCCATCCTCCAGGCCGGGGGCTATGGCTACACCTTC